Below are 13 T cell receptor beta chains sequenced from a single sample in a study of blood T cell repertoires in COVID-19. This table comes from immunoSEQ multiplex PCR, and its TCRdb copy is limited to in-frame clones, with some not included. The sample records about 180,000 clones, about 81% being singletons. Input material: peripheral blood. The source of these receptors is a woman at least 80 years old with COVID-19, enrolled during active disease.

This chain uses TRBV3-1 (or the pseudogene TRBV3-2) with TRBJ2-7; TRBD1 might be the D (6 bases). The CDR3 spans 14 residues. The V gene lost 5 bases and the J gene lost 1 base, with 12 bases spanning the gap. From germline, CDR1 is LGHDT and CDR2 YNNKEL (reference sequence). The CDR3 nucleotides are TGTGCCAGCAGCTCCCTGACAGGTTCCTACGAGCAGTACTTC. It yields the protein CASSSLTGSYEQYF.

The chain carries TRBV5-3 and TRBJ1-4, with D perhaps TRBD1 (5 bases). TRBV5-3 is flagged as an ORF with uncertain function. Trimming shortened V by 0 bases and J by 8 bases, and 14 bases separated the two germline ends. The CDR3 sequence is 15 residues long. CDR3: CARSLAQGPGEKLFF. Here the CDR3 DNA reads TGTGCCAGAAGCTTGGCCCAGGGCCCGGGCGAAAAACTGTTTTTT.

The chain uses TRBV28 and TRBJ2-1, with D hard to call. Germline CDR1 reads MDHEN; CDR2 reads SYDVKM. V lost 1 base to trimming and J lost 8 bases, with 15 bases between them. The CDR3 loop spans 15 amino acids. This CDR3 reads CASSLFPSQKDEQFF. In DNA, the CDR3 is TGTGCCAGCAGTTTATTTCCTAGTCAGAAGGATGAGCAGTTCTTC.

This chain uses TRBV7-9 with TRBJ1-2; TRBD1 matches at 8 bases. This CDR3 is 18 amino acids long. V lost 5 bases, J lost 5 bases, and 19 bases stayed unmatched. Germline loops: CDR1 SEHNR, CDR2 FQNEAQ (reference sequence). CDR3 sequence: CASSTEFQRSTGGYGYTF. The CDR3 coding sequence is TGTGCCAGCAGCACCGAATTCCAAAGATCTACAGGGGGTTATGGCTACACCTTC.

J is TRBJ1-2 and V is TRBV28, with D unresolved. CDR1 MDHEN and CDR2 SYDVKM come from the germline V gene. The CDR3 runs 24 residues. V gave up 6 bases and J gave up 5 bases, with 46 bases separating them. The CDR3 loop is CASSQPGGSSFMATPIRPFYGYTF. The CDR3 region has the DNA TGTGCCAGCAGCCAGCCCGGCGGGTCCTCATTTATGGCTACACCCATTCGGCCATTTTATGGCTACACCTTC.

This chain uses TRBV11-3 with TRBJ2-7; D not resolved. The CDR3 length is 12 residues. Trimming took 6 bases from V and 3 from J, leaving 9 bases between them. Germline lookup yields CDR1 SGHNT and CDR2 YENEEA. DNA of the CDR3: TGTGCCAGCAGTTCAGGCAGCTACGAGCAGTACTTC. This gives the protein CASSSGSYEQYF.

This clone was counted only a few times. J is TRBJ2-5 and V is TRBV28; TRBD1 agrees at 8 bases. The CDR3 is made up of 17 amino acids. V dropped 3 bases and J dropped 5; count of bases not matched to a gene: 14. Germline V gives CDR1 MDHEN, CDR2 SYDVKM. The CDR3 region has the DNA TGTGCCAGCAGTTTGGGGCTGACAGGGGCCGTAGGGGAGACCCAGTACTTC. This sequence encodes CASSLGLTGAVGETQYF.

The rearrangement links TRBV7-8 to TRBJ1-6, with 11 bases aligning to TRBD1. J was trimmed by 10 bases and V by 1 base; bases with no gene match: 6. CDR3 length: 16 residues. Germline values: CDR1 SGHVS, CDR2 FQNEAQ. The CDR3 DNA reads as TGTGCCAGCAGCTTAGGGACAGGGGGCGCGAGGTCACCCCTCCACTTT. It is translated as CASSLGTGGARSPLHF.

The chain recombines TRBV20-1 with TRBJ1-2, with 8 bases identical to TRBD1. The CDR3 contains 15 residues. Germline lookup yields CDR1 DFQATT and CDR2 SNEGSKA (reference sequence). V lost 3 bases and J lost 7; bases outside the gene matches: 13. CDR3 amino acids: CSASSGSGGAGGYTF. The CDR3 nucleotides are TGCAGTGCTAGTTCCGGTTCAGGGGGCGCTGGTGGCTACACCTTC.

This chain uses TRBV5-1 with TRBJ2-6, with D unresolved. Germline V CDR1 and CDR2: SGHRS, YFSETQ. This CDR3 has 14 amino acids. Deletions cut 5 bases from V and 4 bases from J, with 10 bases between. The CDR3 protein is CASRGARGANVLTF. The CDR3 DNA follows: TGCGCCAGCAGAGGAGCGCGAGGGGCCAACGTCCTGACTTTC.

This sequence joins TRBV5-8 and TRBJ1-5; D perhaps matches TRBD1 (5 bases). Germline V gene lookup returns CDR1 SGHTS and CDR2 YDEGEE. This CDR3 has 18 amino acids. Trimming shortened V by 4 bases and J by 2 bases, and 22 bases separated the two germline ends. CDR3 DNA sequence: TGTGCCAGCAGCCCATGGGGCAGCCACGCCGTCGGCAATCAGCCCCAGCATTTT. Protein: CASSPWGSHAVGNQPQHF.

This clone was recorded only once. This chain uses TRBV11-3 with TRBJ2-3; a weak D match, TRBD2 (5 bases). The V and J ends lost 4 bases and 3 bases respectively, with 11 bases between them. This CDR3 is 14 amino acids long. The germline V gene encodes CDR1 SGHNT and CDR2 YENEEA. The CDR3 here is CASSSGIPTDTQYF. The CDR3 bases are TGTGCCAGCAGCTCCGGGATCCCAACAGATACGCAGTATTTT. The full variable domain, its missing parts supplied by reference TRBV11-3 and TRBJ2-3, is EAGVVQSPRYKIIEKKQPVAFWCNPISGHNTLYWYLQNLGQGPELLIRYENEEAVDDSQLPKDRFSAERLKGVDSTLKIQPAELGDSAVYLCASSSGIPTDTQYFGPGTRLTVL.

This chain uses TRBV6-1 with TRBJ2-7, with D possibly matching TRBD2 (5 bases). Germline V lookup: CDR1 MNHNS, CDR2 SASEGT. Trimming stripped 2 bases from V and 2 bases from J, with 10 bases between. This CDR3 comprises 14 residues. Written as DNA, the CDR3 is TGTGCCAGCAGTGAACCAGCGGTCCCCTACGAGCAGTACTTC. Translated: CASSEPAVPYEQYF.